A single sample is the source of the 32 T cell receptor beta chains below, sequenced in a study of T cell responses to AZD1222 COVID-19 vaccine. Clones were read by immunoSEQ multiplex PCR, and TCRdb kept only the in-frame ones, dropping some. This table has around 140,000 clones, over 75% appearing once. The specimen was peripheral blood, collected on day 0 of AZD1222 vaccination. These receptors were obtained from an adult in good health.

The V call is TRBV3-1 (or the pseudogene TRBV3-2), the J call TRBJ2-1, with no clear D. CDR3 length equals 14 residues. V gave up 1 base and J gave up 4 bases, with 8 bases separating them. Germline V gives CDR1 LGHDT, CDR2 YNNKEL (reference sequence). The CDR3 sequence: CASSQGSFYNEQFF. CDR3 in DNA: TGTGCCAGCAGCCAAGGGTCTTTTTACAATGAGCAGTTCTTC.

The chain recombines TRBV7-2 with TRBJ2-3; D gene uncertain. Germline lookup yields CDR1 SGHTA and CDR2 FQGNSA. The CDR3 totals 15 residues. Trimming took off 7 bases at V and 2 bases at J, with 16 bases between the two ends. This chain's CDR3 is CASTPIDTATDTQYF. CDR3 coding DNA: TGTGCCAGCACGCCCATAGACACAGCCACAGATACGCAGTATTTT.

The chain has TRBV4-1 and TRBJ1-5; D gene ambiguous. Germline V gives CDR1 MGHRA, CDR2 YSYEKL. V was trimmed by 4 bases and J by 2 bases, leaving 15 bases between them. The CDR3 totals 16 residues. The CDR3 DNA is TGCGCCAGCAGCCTGGGTGAGGGAAGGGGCAATCAGCCCCAGCATTTT. Encoded protein: CASSLGEGRGNQPQHF.

The chain employs TRBV4-2 and TRBJ2-2, with TRBD1 matching over 8 bases. Germline CDR1 and CDR2: LGHNA and YNFKEQ. V was clipped by 1 base and J by 5 bases; unmatched bases: 0. This CDR3 is 14 amino acids long. For the CDR3, the DNA is TGTGCCAGCAGCCAAGGGACAGGGACCGGGGAGCTGTTTTTT. Translated, it gives CASSQGTGTGELFF.

The chain joins TRBV30 to TRBJ2-6, with 7 bases identical to TRBD1. J lost 0 bases, V lost 1 base, and 3 bases had no gene match. The germline V gene encodes CDR1 GTSNPN and CDR2 SVGIG (reference sequence). The CDR3 is made up of 16 amino acids. The CDR3 nucleotides are TGTGCCTGGAGTGACTGGGACAGCTCTGGGGCCAACGTCCTGACTTTC. Amino acids: CAWSDWDSSGANVLTF.

This chain joins TRBV6-5 and TRBJ2-2; the D gene is possibly TRBD1 (5 bases). Germline V gives CDR1 MNHEY, CDR2 SVGAGI. V gave up 2 bases and J gave up 1 base, with 5 bases separating them. This CDR3 has 14 residues. The CDR3 sequence is CASSYQGNTGELFF. CDR3 nucleotides: TGTGCCAGCAGTTACCAGGGGAACACCGGGGAGCTGTTTTTT.

V is TRBV27 and J is TRBJ1-5, with D possibly TRBD1 on 5 matching bases. The ends were cut back, 2 bases at V and 4 bases at J, with 9 bases in the middle. Germline-derived CDR1 and CDR2 are MNHEY and SMNVEV (reference sequence). The CDR3 sequence is 14 residues long. CDR3 region: CASSLIGGNQPQHF. The CDR3 coding sequence is TGTGCCAGCAGTTTAATTGGGGGAAATCAGCCCCAGCATTTT.

In nucleotides, the CDR3 is TGCAGCGGGAGTATGAGCTCTGGAAACACCATATATTTT. Translated: CSGSMSSGNTIYF. The rearrangement uses TRBV29-1 and TRBJ1-3; D remains unclear. Germline lookup yields CDR1 SQVTM and CDR2 ANQGSEA. The length of the CDR3 is 13 residues. Trimming took off 7 bases at V and 0 bases at J, with 10 bases between the two ends.

This chain uses TRBV2 with TRBJ2-3; 7 nucleotides align to TRBD1. The CDR3 has 16 amino acids. Trimming cost V 2 bases and J 2 bases; bases outside gene matches: 7. The germline CDR1 and CDR2 sequences are SNHLY and FYNNEI. The CDR3: CASSEWTGSFTDTQYF. The DNA of the CDR3 is TGTGCCAGCAGTGAATGGACAGGCTCGTTCACAGATACGCAGTATTTT.

In nucleotides, the CDR3 is TGTGCCAGCAGCCAAGCCGGAAAAAATTCACCCCTCCACTTT. Translation gives CASSQAGKNSPLHF. The chain couples TRBV4-2 to TRBJ1-6, with D hard to call. The CDR3 consists of 14 residues. Trimming took 1 base from V and 7 from J, leaving 8 bases between them. Germline-derived CDR1 and CDR2 are LGHNA and YNFKEQ.

The chain links TRBV6-5 to TRBJ2-7; D unresolved. The CDR3 is 15 residues long. Germline assignment: CDR1 MNHEY and CDR2 SVGAGI. Trimming pared 7 bases from V and 3 bases from J, leaving 19 bases between. The CDR3 region has the DNA TGTGCCAGCAAAGAGAACGACACGCCGGGCTACGAGCAGTACTTC. Residues: CASKENDTPGYEQYF.

V usage is TRBV29-1 and J usage is TRBJ2-5, with unresolved D. Germline CDR1 SQVTM, CDR2 ANQGSEA. Trimming took off 7 bases at V and 1 base at J, with 13 bases between the two ends. This CDR3 is built from 13 residues. The CDR3 region has the DNA TGCAGCGCCTCGAATGGACCCCAAGAGACCCAGTACTTC. Residues: CSASNGPQETQYF.

The chain carries TRBV4-2 and TRBJ2-5; no reliable D call. The CDR3 contains 15 residues. Trimming shortened V by 5 bases and J by 5 bases, and 18 bases separated the two germline ends. Germline V gene sequence: CDR1 LGHNA, CDR2 YNFKEQ. The CDR3 protein is CASSYSTRYVETQYF. The CDR3 DNA follows: TGTGCCAGCAGCTACAGCACAAGGTACGTCGAGACCCAGTACTTC.

In its sample, this clone was seen a few times. V is TRBV7-2 and J is TRBJ1-5; 10 bases map to TRBD1. V lost 5 bases to trimming and J lost 2 bases; unmatched junction nucleotides: 3. Germline V gives CDR1 SGHTA, CDR2 FQGNSA. CDR3 length equals 15 residues. CDR3 residues: CASSPGTGGNQPQHF. The CDR3, as DNA: TGTGCCAGCAGCCCCGGGACAGGGGGCAATCAGCCCCAGCATTTT.

With respect to this clone: At one boundary the junction diverges from the germline segment, which might be a read error. The chain joins TRBV9 to TRBJ2-3, with no clear D. From germline, CDR1 is SGDLS and CDR2 YYNGEE. This CDR3 has 8 residues. CDR3 DNA: TGTGCCAGCTACGGTACCGTATTT. The encoded protein is CASYGTVF.

V gene TRBV30 combines with J gene TRBJ1-2; no reliable D call. The V gene's germline CDR1 is GTSNPN and CDR2 SVGIG (reference sequence). The CDR3 covers 11 residues. V lost 4 bases to trimming and J lost 8 bases, with 11 bases between them. The CDR3 bases are TGTGCCTGGACCGGGGTTGGGGGCTACACCTTC. Translation: CAWTGVGGYTF.

The chain recombines TRBV5-6 with TRBJ1-4; TRBD1 might be the D (6 bases). The CDR3 extends over 15 amino acids. Germline V gene sequence: CDR1 SGHDT, CDR2 YYEEEE. Deletions cut 0 bases from V and 7 bases from J, with 13 bases between. CDR3 coding DNA: TGTGCCAGCAGCTTGGTCGACAGACAGGCTGAAAAACTGTTTTTT. Protein: CASSLVDRQAEKLFF. The full variable domain, with the rest looked up from reference TRBV5-6 and TRBJ1-4, is DAGVTQSPTHLIKTRGQQVTLRCSPKSGHDTVSWYQQALGQGPQFIFQYYEEEERQRGNFPDRFSGHQFPNYSSELNVNALLLGDSALYLCASSLVDRQAEKLFFGSGTQLSVL.

The V and J genes are TRBV11-3 and TRBJ2-1; possible D gene TRBD1, 6 bases. V lost 5 bases and J 11 bases, leaving 13 bases between the germline ends. CDR1 SGHNT and CDR2 YENEEA come from the germline V gene. The CDR3 has 12 amino acids. The CDR3 reads CASSGRQEQQFF. The CDR3, as DNA: TGTGCCAGCAGCGGACGACAGGAACAGCAGTTCTTC.

The V and J genes are TRBV4-2 and TRBJ1-3; D is uncertain. Germline loops: CDR1 LGHNA, CDR2 YNFKEQ. This CDR3 comprises 16 residues. Trimming stripped 4 bases from V and 0 bases from J, with 13 bases between. CDR3 residues: CASSRDGVNSGNTIYF. The CDR3 nucleotides are TGTGCCAGCAGCCGCGACGGGGTTAACTCTGGAAACACCATATATTTT.

V usage is TRBV5-4 and J usage is TRBJ1-1, with TRBD1 matching over 7 bases. Per germline, CDR1 SGHNT and CDR2 YYREEE (reference sequence). V lost 6 bases, J lost 1 base, and 9 bases stayed unmatched. The CDR3 extends over 15 amino acids. CDR3 DNA sequence: TGTGCCAGCACCTCGGGACAGTCGCAGAACACTGAAGCTTTCTTT. Translated, it gives CASTSGQSQNTEAFF. Variable domain in full (rest from reference TRBV5-4 and TRBJ1-1): ETGVTQSPTHLIKTRGQQVTLRCSSQSGHNTVSWYQQALGQGPQFIFQYYREEENGRGNFPPRFSGLQFPNYSSELNVNALELDDSALYLCASTSGQSQNTEAFFGQGTRLTVV.

The chain is built from TRBV6-4 and TRBJ1-1; 11 bases line up with TRBD1. The CDR3 loop spans 16 amino acids. V lost 5 bases to trimming and J lost 1 base; unmatched junction nucleotides: 6. Germline lookup yields CDR1 MRHNA and CDR2 SNTAGT. Written as DNA, the CDR3 is TGTGCCAGCAGTCCCGGGACAGGGGGTGCGAACACTGAAGCTTTCTTT. Protein sequence: CASSPGTGGANTEAFF.

This chain connects TRBV9 to TRBJ2-7, with no clear D. The V gene's germline CDR1 is SGDLS and CDR2 YYNGEE. Trimming took off 0 bases at V and 3 bases at J, with 7 bases between the two ends. The length of the CDR3 is 13 residues. The CDR3 DNA reads as TGTGCCAGCAGCGTAGGGAACAGCTACGAGCAGTACTTC. Encoded protein: CASSVGNSYEQYF.

The rearrangement uses TRBV14 and TRBJ1-1, with unresolved D. Trimming shortened V by 4 bases and J by 8 bases, and 23 bases separated the two germline ends. The CDR3 has 16 residues. Germline V gives CDR1 SGHDN, CDR2 FVKESK. The DNA for the CDR3 is TGTGCCAGCAGCCTTTTTTCCGGGCTTAACAACCCCGAAGCTTTCTTT. It translates to CASSLFSGLNNPEAFF.

With regard to this clone: This specimen includes other DNA sequences encoding the same CDR3. The CDR3 bases are TGCGCCAGCAGCTTGGGGTACGAGCAGTACTTC. It yields the protein CASSLGYEQYF. The V and J genes are TRBV5-1 and TRBJ2-7; D ambiguous. CDR1 and CDR2 from the germline V gene are SGHRS and YFSETQ. With 0 bases removed from V and 4 bases from J, the gap between germline ends came to 2 bases. The CDR3 extends over 11 amino acids.

The chain recombines TRBV19 with TRBJ1-5, with D unclear. The CDR3 covers 13 residues. V was trimmed by 5 bases and J by 5 bases, leaving 10 bases between them. Germline V gene sequence: CDR1 LNHDA, CDR2 SQIVND (reference sequence). The CDR3: CASSGQVHQPQHF. Written as DNA, the CDR3 is TGTGCCAGTAGTGGTCAGGTCCATCAGCCCCAGCATTTT.

The rearrangement joins TRBV25-1 to TRBJ1-1; D gene uncertain. The CDR3 totals 13 residues. V lost 6 bases, J lost 0 bases, and 8 bases lay in between. Germline CDR1 MGHDK, CDR2 SYGVNS. The CDR3 spells CASSWTVNTEAFF. The DNA for the CDR3 is TGTGCCAGCAGCTGGACGGTGAACACTGAAGCTTTCTTT.

This clone showed up just once. The chain uses TRBV4-2 and TRBJ2-1; a weak D match, TRBD2 (7 bases). This CDR3 has 14 amino acids. CDR1 LGHNA and CDR2 YNFKEQ come from the germline V gene. Trimming shortened V by 0 bases and J by 10 bases, and 13 bases separated the two germline ends. The CDR3 loop reads CASSQDRGAREQFF. In nucleotides, the CDR3 is TGTGCCAGCAGCCAAGATCGGGGGGCGCGGGAGCAGTTCTTC.

The V gene is TRBV7-8, the J gene TRBJ1-2, with 10 bases fitting TRBD1. Per germline, CDR1 SGHVS and CDR2 FQNEAQ. V was clipped by 5 bases and J by 8 bases; unmatched bases: 8. CDR3 length: 14 residues. CDR3 DNA: TGTGCCAGCAGCCAACGGACAGGGGGGTGGGGCTACACCTTC. Protein sequence: CASSQRTGGWGYTF.

The CDR3 DNA follows: TGTGCCAGCAGCCTCGACAGGGGCGGGGAGACCCAGTACTTC. Its translation is CASSLDRGGETQYF. The chain links TRBV27 to TRBJ2-5; 8 bases align to TRBD1. The J segment lost 5 bases and the V segment lost 6 bases, leaving 8 bases of the junction unmatched. The CDR3 consists of 14 residues. Per the germline V gene, CDR1 is MNHEY and CDR2 is SMNVEV (reference sequence).

The chain has TRBV20-1 and TRBJ2-5; possibly TRBD2 for D (7 bases). Germline V gene data show CDR1 as DFQATT and CDR2 as SNEGSKA (reference sequence). The ends were cut back, 7 bases at V and 5 bases at J, with 11 bases in the middle. The CDR3 covers 11 residues. In nucleotides, the CDR3 is TGCAGTGAGGGAGGGGGGGAGACCCAGTACTTC. It yields the protein CSEGGGETQYF.

This sequence joins TRBV11-2 and TRBJ2-5; no firm D call. There are 13 residues in the CDR3. Trimming took 5 bases from V and 4 from J, leaving 11 bases between them. CDR1 is SGHAT and CDR2 is FQNNGV in the germline V gene. The CDR3 loop is CASSPSVGETQYF. The CDR3 nucleotides read TGTGCCAGCAGCCCTAGTGTCGGAGAGACCCAGTACTTC.

V and J are TRBV5-1 and TRBJ2-3, with 8 bases lining up with TRBD2. CDR1 is SGHRS, CDR2 YFSETQ, per germline. CDR3 size: 14 residues. Germline trimming cut 1 base from V and 5 bases from J; bases unmatched to any gene: 3. This CDR3 is CASSLRREVDTQYF. The CDR3 coding sequence is TGCGCCAGCAGCTTGCGGCGGGAGGTAGATACGCAGTATTTT.